The source of this TCR beta chain is a study of T cells in localized non-small cell lung cancer. Assay: immunoSEQ multiplex PCR; the TCRdb copy retains only in-frame clones and omits some. The sample holds 70,000 or so clones; approximately 84% are singletons and the top ten take 1% to 1.5%. The CDR3 loop spans 13 amino acids. V gave up 1 base and J gave up 6 bases; unmatched junction bases: 3. Germline V gene sequence: CDR1 SGHDN, CDR2 FVKESK. A remark on this clone: What it binds is unknown.

Broader study findings: Appearances in adjacent lung were noted for a median 57 of the top 100 tumor clones. Greater T cell density in blood accompanied longer overall survival. Adjacent uninvolved lung tissue had the highest T cell clonality, exceeding tumor. Investigators sequenced only a single tumor region, leaving heterogeneity possible.

V gene TRBV14 combines with J gene TRBJ2-7; 7 positions agree with TRBD1. The TCR comes from a female donor older than 55 with stage I lung adenocarcinoma. Sequencing was performed on peripheral blood, taken before any cancer treatment. CDR3 nucleotides: TGTGCCAGCAGCCAAGTATCAGGGGGCGAGCAGTACTTC. Protein product: CASSQVSGGEQYF.